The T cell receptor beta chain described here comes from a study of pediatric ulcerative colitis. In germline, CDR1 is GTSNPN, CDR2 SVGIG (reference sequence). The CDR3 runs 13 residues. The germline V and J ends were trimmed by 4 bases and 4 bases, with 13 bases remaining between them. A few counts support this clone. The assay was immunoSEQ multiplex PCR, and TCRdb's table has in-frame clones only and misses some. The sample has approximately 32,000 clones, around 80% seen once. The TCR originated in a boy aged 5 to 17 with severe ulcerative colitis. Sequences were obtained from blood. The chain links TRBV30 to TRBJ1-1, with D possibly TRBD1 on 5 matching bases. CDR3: CAWKNGGFTEAFF. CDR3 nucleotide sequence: TGTGCCTGGAAGAACGGGGGTTTCACTGAAGCTTTCTTT.